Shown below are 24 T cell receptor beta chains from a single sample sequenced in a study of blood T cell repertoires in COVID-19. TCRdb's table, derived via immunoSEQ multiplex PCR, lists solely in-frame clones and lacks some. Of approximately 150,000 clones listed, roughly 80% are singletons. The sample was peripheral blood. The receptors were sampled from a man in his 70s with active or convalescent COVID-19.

This CDR3 is CASQTPGGVKGYTF. The CDR3, as DNA: TGTGCCAGTCAAACTCCCGGCGGGGTAAAGGGCTACACCTTC. The chain couples TRBV19 to TRBJ1-2, with D unresolved. The V gene lost 8 bases and the J gene lost 8 bases, with 21 bases spanning the gap. The CDR3 contains 14 residues. CDR1 is LNHDA, CDR2 SQIVND, per germline (reference sequence).

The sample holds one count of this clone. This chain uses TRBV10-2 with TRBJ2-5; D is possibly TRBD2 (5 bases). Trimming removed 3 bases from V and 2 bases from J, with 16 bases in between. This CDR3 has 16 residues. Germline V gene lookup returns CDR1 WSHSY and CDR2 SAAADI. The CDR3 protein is CASSDSWGSVQETQYF. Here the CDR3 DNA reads TGCGCCAGCAGTGACTCGTGGGGTAGCGTGCAAGAGACCCAGTACTTC.

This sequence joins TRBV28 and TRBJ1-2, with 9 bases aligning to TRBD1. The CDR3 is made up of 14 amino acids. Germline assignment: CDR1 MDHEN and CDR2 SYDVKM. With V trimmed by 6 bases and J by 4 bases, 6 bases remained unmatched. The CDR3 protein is CASSVGTGSYGYTF. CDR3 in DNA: TGTGCCAGCAGCGTAGGGACAGGGTCCTATGGCTACACCTTC.

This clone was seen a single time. The CDR3 sequence is CASRRTSYEQYF. The CDR3 DNA sequence: TGTGCCAGCCGCCGGACTTCGTACGAGCAGTACTTC. This chain links TRBV12-3 or TRBV12-4 with TRBJ2-7; possible D gene TRBD2, 5 bases. This CDR3 is 12 amino acids long. The germline V and J ends were trimmed by 8 bases and 4 bases, with 12 bases remaining between them.

The CDR3 protein is CASSEALRGLGIAFF. The CDR3 DNA sequence: TGTGCCAGCAGTGAAGCGCTTAGGGGGCTAGGTATAGCTTTCTTT. The gene calls are TRBV2 and TRBJ1-1, with 7 nucleotides matching TRBD1. From germline, CDR1 is SNHLY and CDR2 FYNNEI. Germline trimming cut 0 bases from V and 10 bases from J; bases unmatched to any gene: 11. The CDR3 has 15 residues.

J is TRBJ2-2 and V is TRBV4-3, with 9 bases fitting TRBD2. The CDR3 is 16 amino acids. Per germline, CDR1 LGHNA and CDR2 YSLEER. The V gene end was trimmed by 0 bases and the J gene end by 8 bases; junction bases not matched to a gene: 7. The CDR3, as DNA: TGCGCCAGCAGCCAAGAGTTAGCGGGAGTATCTGGGGAGCTGTTTTTT. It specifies CASSQELAGVSGELFF.

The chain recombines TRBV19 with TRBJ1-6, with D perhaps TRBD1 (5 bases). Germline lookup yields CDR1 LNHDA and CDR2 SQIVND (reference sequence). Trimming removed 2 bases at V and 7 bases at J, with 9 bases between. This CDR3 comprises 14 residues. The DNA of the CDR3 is TGTGCCAGTAGTATACAGGGTGTGAATTCACCCCTCCACTTT. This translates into CASSIQGVNSPLHF.

DNA for the CDR3: TGCGCCAGCCGGCCGGCGGGCTCTGGAAACACCATATATTTT. It translates to CASRPAGSGNTIYF. The chain has TRBV10-2 and TRBJ1-3, with D unresolved. The CDR3 contains 14 residues. Per germline, CDR1 WSHSY and CDR2 SAAADI. With 8 bases removed from V and 0 bases from J, the gap between germline ends came to 11 bases.

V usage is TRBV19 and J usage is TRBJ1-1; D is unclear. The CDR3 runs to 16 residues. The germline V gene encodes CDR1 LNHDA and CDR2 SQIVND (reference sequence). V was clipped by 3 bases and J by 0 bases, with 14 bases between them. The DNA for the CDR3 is TGTGCCAGTAGTATCGGGGATACATACATGAACACTGAAGCTTTCTTT. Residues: CASSIGDTYMNTEAFF.

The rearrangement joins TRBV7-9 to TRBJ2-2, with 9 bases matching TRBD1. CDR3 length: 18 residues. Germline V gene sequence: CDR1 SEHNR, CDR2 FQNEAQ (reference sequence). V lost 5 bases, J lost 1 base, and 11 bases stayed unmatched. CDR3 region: CASSPERGQGLNTGELFF. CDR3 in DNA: TGTGCCAGCAGCCCCGAAAGGGGACAGGGTTTGAACACCGGGGAGCTGTTTTTT.

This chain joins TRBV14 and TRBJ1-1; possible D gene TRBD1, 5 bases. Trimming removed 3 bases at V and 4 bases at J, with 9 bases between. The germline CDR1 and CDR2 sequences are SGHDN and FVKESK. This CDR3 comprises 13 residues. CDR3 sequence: CASSHQGVTEAFF. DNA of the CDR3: TGTGCCAGCAGCCATCAAGGGGTCACTGAAGCTTTCTTT.

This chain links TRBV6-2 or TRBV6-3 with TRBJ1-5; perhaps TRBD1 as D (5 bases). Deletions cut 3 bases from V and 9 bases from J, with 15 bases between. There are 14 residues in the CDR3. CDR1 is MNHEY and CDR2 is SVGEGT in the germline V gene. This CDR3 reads CASSYLGARGPQHF. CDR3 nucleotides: TGTGCCAGCAGTTATTTAGGGGCCCGAGGGCCCCAGCATTTT.

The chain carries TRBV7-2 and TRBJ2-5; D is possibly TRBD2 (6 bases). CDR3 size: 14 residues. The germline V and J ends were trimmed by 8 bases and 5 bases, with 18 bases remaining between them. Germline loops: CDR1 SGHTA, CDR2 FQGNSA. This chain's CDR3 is CASSWSRAGETQYF. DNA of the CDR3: TGTGCCAGCTCATGGTCGAGGGCGGGGGAGACCCAGTACTTC.

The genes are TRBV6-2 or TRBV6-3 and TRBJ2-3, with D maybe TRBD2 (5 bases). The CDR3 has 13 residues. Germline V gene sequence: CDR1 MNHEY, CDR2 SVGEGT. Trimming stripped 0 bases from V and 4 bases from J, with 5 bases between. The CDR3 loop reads CASSYSRADTQYF. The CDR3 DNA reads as TGTGCCAGCAGTTACTCGAGGGCAGATACGCAGTATTTT.

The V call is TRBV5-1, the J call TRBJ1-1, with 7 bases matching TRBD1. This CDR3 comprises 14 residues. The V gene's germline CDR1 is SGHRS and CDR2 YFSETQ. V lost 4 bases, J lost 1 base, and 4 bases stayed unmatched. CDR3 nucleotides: TGCGCCAGCAGCCCGGGACAGCCGAACACTGAAGCTTTCTTT. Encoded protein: CASSPGQPNTEAFF.

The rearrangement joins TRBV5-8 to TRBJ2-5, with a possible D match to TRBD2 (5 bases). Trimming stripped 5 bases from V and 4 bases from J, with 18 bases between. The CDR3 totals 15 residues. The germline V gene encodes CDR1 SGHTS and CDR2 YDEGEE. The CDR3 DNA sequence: TGTGCCAGCAGGGCCGGGATAAAGGGAAGAGAGACCCAGTACTTC. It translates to CASRAGIKGRETQYF.

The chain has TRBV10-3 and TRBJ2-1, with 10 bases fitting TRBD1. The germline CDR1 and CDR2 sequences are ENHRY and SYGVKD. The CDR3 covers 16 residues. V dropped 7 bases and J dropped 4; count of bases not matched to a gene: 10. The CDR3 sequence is CAITRHPGQGYNEQFF. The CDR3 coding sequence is TGTGCCATCACCCGACACCCGGGACAGGGGTACAATGAGCAGTTCTTC.

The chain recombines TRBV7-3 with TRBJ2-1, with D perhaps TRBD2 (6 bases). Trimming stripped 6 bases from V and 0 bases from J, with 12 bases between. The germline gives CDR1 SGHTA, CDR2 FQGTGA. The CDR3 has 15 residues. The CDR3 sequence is CASSRAGGSYNEQFF. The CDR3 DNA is TGTGCCAGCAGTCGAGCGGGCGGCTCCTACAATGAGCAGTTCTTC.

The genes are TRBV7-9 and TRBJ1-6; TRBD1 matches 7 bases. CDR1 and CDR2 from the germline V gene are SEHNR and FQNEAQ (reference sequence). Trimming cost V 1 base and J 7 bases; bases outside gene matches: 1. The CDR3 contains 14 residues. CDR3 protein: CASSLEGANSPLHF. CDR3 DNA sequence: TGTGCCAGCAGCTTAGAGGGGGCGAATTCACCCCTCCACTTT.

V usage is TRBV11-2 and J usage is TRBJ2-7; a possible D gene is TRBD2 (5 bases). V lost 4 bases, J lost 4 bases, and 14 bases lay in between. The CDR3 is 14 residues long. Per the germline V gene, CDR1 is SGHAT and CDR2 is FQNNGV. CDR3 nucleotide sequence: TGTGCCAGCAGCTGGGTGGACTCGGGGTACGAGCAGTACTTC. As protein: CASSWVDSGYEQYF. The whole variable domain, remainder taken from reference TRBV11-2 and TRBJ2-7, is EAGVAQSPRYKIIEKRQSVAFWCNPISGHATLYWYQQILGQGPKLLIQFQNNGVVDDSQLPKDRFSAERLKGVDSTLKIQPAKLEDSAVYLCASSWVDSGYEQYFGPGTRLTVT.

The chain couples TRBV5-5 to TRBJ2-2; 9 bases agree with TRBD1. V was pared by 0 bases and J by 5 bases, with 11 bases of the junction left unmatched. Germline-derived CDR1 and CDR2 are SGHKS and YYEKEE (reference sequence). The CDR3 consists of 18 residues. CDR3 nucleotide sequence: TGTGCCAGCAGCTTGGCTCCAGGACAGGGGAGAGGGACCGGGGAGCTGTTTTTT. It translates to CASSLAPGQGRGTGELFF.

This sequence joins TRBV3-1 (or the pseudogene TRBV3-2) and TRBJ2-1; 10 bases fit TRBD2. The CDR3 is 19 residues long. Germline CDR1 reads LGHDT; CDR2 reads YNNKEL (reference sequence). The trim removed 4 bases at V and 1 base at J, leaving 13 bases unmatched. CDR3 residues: CASSPQSLPGLASYNEQFF. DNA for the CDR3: TGTGCCAGCAGCCCCCAAAGCCTCCCGGGACTAGCGTCCTACAATGAGCAGTTCTTC.

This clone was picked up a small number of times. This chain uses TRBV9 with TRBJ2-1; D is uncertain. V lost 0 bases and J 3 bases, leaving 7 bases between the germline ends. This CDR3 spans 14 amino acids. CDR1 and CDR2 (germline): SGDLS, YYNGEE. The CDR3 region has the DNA TGTGCCAGCAGCGTAGGAGGCAACTACAATGAGCAGTTCTTC. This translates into CASSVGGNYNEQFF. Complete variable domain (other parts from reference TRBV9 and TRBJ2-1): DSGVTQTPKHLITATGQRVTLRCSPRSGDLSVYWYQQSLDQGLQFLIQYYNGEERAKGNILERFSAQQFPDLHSELNLSSLELGDSALYFCASSVGGNYNEQFFGPGTRLTVL.

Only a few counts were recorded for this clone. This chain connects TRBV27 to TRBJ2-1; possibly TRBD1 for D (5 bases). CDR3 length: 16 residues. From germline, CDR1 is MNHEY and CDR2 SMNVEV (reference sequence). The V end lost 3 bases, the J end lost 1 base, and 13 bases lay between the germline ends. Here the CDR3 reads CASSFRQSWSYNEQFF. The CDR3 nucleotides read TGTGCCAGCAGTTTCCGACAGTCGTGGTCCTACAATGAGCAGTTCTTC.